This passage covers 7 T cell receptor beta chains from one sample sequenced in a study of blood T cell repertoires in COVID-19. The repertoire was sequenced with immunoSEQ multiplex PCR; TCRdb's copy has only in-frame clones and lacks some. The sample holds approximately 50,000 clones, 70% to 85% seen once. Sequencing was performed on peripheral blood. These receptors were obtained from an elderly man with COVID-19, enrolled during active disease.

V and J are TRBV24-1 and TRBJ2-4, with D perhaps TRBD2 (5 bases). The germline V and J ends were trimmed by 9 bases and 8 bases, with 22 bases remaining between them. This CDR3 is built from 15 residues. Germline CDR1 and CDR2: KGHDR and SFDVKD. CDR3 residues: CATSSDGPGKYIQYF. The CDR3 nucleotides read TGTGCCACCTCATCCGATGGCCCGGGGAAGTACATTCAGTACTTC.

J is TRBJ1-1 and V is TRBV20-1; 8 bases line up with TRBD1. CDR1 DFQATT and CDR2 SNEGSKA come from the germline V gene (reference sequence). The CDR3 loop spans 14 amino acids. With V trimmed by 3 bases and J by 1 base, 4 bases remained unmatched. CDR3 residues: CSASRQGQNTEAFF. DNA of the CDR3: TGCAGTGCTAGTCGACAGGGGCAGAACACTGAAGCTTTCTTT.

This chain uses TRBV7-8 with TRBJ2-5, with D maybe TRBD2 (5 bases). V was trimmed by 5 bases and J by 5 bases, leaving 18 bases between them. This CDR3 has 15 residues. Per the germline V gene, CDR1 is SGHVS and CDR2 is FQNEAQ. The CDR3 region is CASSLSPGSSETQYF. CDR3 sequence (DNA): TGTGCCAGCAGCCTTAGCCCGGGGTCCTCGGAGACCCAGTACTTC.

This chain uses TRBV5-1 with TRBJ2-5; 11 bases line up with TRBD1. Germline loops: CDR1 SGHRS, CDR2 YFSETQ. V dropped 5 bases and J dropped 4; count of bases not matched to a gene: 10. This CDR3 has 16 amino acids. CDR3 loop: CASRPGQGAVRETQYF. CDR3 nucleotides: TGCGCCAGCAGGCCCGGACAGGGGGCCGTGAGAGAGACCCAGTACTTC.

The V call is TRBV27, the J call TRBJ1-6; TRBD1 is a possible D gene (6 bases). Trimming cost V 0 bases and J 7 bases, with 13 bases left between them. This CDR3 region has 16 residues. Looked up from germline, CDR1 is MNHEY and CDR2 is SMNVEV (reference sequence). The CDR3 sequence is CASSLSLPTGNSPLHF. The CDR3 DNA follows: TGTGCCAGCAGTTTATCCCTCCCCACAGGGAATTCACCCCTCCACTTT.

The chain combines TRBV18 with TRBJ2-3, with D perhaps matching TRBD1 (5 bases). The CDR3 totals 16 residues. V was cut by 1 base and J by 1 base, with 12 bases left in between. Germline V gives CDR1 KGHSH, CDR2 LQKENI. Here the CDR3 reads CASSPLAGQRTDTQYF. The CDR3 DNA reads TGTGCCAGCTCACCACTTGCAGGGCAGCGCACAGATACGCAGTATTTT. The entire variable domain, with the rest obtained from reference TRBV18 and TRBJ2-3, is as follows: NAGVMQNPRHLVRRRGQEARLRCSPMKGHSHVYWYRQLPEEGLKFMVYLQKENIIDESGMPKERFSAEFPKEGPSILRIQQVVRGDSAAYFCASSPLAGQRTDTQYFGPGTRLTVL.

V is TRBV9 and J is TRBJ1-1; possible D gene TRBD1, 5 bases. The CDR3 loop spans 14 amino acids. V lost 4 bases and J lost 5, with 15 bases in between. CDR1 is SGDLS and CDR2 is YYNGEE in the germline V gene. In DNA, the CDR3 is TGTGCCAGCAGCTCCCGCGTGGAGGGGACTGAAGCTTTCTTT. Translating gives CASSSRVEGTEAFF. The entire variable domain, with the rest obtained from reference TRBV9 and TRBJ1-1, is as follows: DSGVTQTPKHLITATGQRVTLRCSPRSGDLSVYWYQQSLDQGLQFLIQYYNGEERAKGNILERFSAQQFPDLHSELNLSSLELGDSALYFCASSSRVEGTEAFFGQGTRLTVV.